Given below is one T cell receptor beta chain in context. Its antigen is not identified. This specimen includes other DNA sequences encoding the same CDR3. This entry comes from a study of shared clonotypes between healthy human individuals. Study-wide findings and caveats: Larger estimated richness was generally seen in naive subsets than in memory subsets.

Germline V gives CDR1 MDHEN, CDR2 SYDVKM. V lost 5 bases and J lost 2; bases outside the gene matches: 5. CDR3 length equals 14 residues. Repertoires were generated with immunoSEQ multiplex PCR, while TCRdb's copy carries only in-frame clones and drops some. The sample holds around 2.1 million clones; 90% to 96% are singletons and the top ten take over 0.1%. Sample: naive CD4+ T cells sorted from blood. Noted subset: CD45RA+ positively selected. This chain joins TRBV28 and TRBJ2-5, with TRBD1 matching 7 bases. The TCR originated in a man aged 18-30 years in good health. The CDR3 is CASSPGTAQETQYF. The CDR3 region has the DNA TGTGCCAGCAGTCCTGGGACAGCGCAAGAGACCCAGTACTTC. The full variable domain, rest sourced from reference TRBV28 and TRBJ2-5, is DVKVTQSSRYLVKRTGEKVFLECVQDMDHENMFWYRQDPGLGLRLIYFSYDVKMKEKGDIPEGYSVSREKKERFSLILESASTNQTSMYLCASSPGTAQETQYFGPGTRLLVL.